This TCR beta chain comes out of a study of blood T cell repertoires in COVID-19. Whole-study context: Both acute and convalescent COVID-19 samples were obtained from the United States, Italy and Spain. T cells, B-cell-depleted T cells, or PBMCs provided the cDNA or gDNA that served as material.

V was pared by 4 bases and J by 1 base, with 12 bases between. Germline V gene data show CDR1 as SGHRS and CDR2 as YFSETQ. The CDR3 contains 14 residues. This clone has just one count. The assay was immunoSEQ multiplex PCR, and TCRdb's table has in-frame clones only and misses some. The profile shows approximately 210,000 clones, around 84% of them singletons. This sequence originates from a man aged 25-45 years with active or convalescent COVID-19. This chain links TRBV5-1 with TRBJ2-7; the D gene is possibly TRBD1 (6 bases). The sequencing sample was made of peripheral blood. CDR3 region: CASSPQGQSYEQYF. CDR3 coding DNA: TGCGCCAGCAGCCCACAGGGACAATCCTACGAGCAGTACTTC.